A selection of T cell receptor beta chains follows, all from one sample in a study of blood T cell repertoires in COVID-19. Assay used: immunoSEQ multiplex PCR; TCRdb lists only in-frame clones, some missing. The sample holds 50,000 to 75,000 clones, roughly 92% seen once. Sequencing used peripheral blood. The receptor source for this set is a man aged 65-85 years with active COVID-19. CDR3s include the opening cysteine and the closing phenylalanine or tryptophan. Fields, in order: V gene, J gene, clone size, D gene, CDR3 DNA, CDR3 protein. D genes are given only for firm matches. Expanded clones get a size class; other rows say once, few or many, or leave the size out.

TRBV21-1	TRBJ1-1	.	.	TGTGCCAGCCCTAAACAGGGCCACATGAACACTGAAGCTTTCTTT	CASPKQGHMNTEAFF
TRBV5-6	TRBJ1-4	.	.	TGTGCCAGCAGCCCCCGGACCACAGGGCCTTTAGAAAAACTGTTTTTT	CASSPRTTGPLEKLFF
TRBV27	TRBJ1-2	.	.	TGTGCCAGCAGTGGATACAGGGATGGCTACACCTTC	CASSGYRDGYTF
TRBV5-1	TRBJ2-2	.	TRBD2	TGCGCCAGCAGCCCTCTAGCGGGGGGGGACACCGGGGAGCTGTTTTTT	CASSPLAGGDTGELFF
TRBV10-2	TRBJ2-4	.	.	TGCGCCAGCAGTGAGTCCTCCCCCTACGGGTACTTC	CASSESSPYGYF
TRBV3-1/TRBV3-2	TRBJ2-5	.	.	TGTGCCAGCAGCCAAGATCCGTTTGAGGGGGTGGCATTTGGGACCCAGTACTTC	CASSQDPFEGVAFGTQYF
TRBV6-1	TRBJ1-2	.	.	TGTGCCAGCAGTGAATCATCAGGGCATGGCTACACCTTC	CASSESSGHGYTF
TRBV28	TRBJ1-3	.	.	TGTGCCAGCAGTACGGGGGGGAGATACTCTGGAAACACCATATATTTT	CASSTGGRYSGNTIYF
TRBV6-2/TRBV6-3	TRBJ1-5	once	TRBD1	TGTGCCAGCAGTTACTACTTCGGGACAGGGGGCGTTGATCAGCCCCAGCATTTT	CASSYYFGTGGVDQPQHF
TRBV28	TRBJ1-2	.	TRBD1	TGTGCCAGCAGTTTTCCTACAGGGGGAGCTAACTATGGCTACACCTTC	CASSFPTGGANYGYTF
TRBV5-1	TRBJ1-4	.	TRBD1	TGCGCCAGCAACAGGGGTGGTAATGAAAAACTGTTTTTT	CASNRGGNEKLFF
TRBV4-1	TRBJ2-3	.	.	TGCGCCAGCAGCCATTCGACAGCCACAGATACGCAGTATTTT	CASSHSTATDTQYF
TRBV10-3	TRBJ1-2	.	TRBD1	TGTGCCACCAATCGGGACAGGGCTACCTATGGCTACACCTTC	CATNRDRATYGYTF
TRBV6-5	TRBJ2-3	.	.	TGTGCCAGCAGTTACTACCCAGGGATAGATACGCAGTATTTT	CASSYYPGIDTQYF
TRBV7-9	TRBJ1-4	.	.	TGTGCCAGCAGCTCCGACAGAGCAACTAATGAAAAACTGTTTTTT	CASSSDRATNEKLFF